This record looks at one TCR beta chain sequence and its context. Its binding antigen is unknown. No quality values exist for individual bases; no much larger clone is one base distant. The sample is drawn from a study of PD-L1 blockade in urothelial cancer (dated by TCRdb to between 2016 and 2019). Regarding the research as a whole: Every patient began therapy at some point between 2013 and 2015 and was given atezolizumab 1,200 mg intravenously every 3 weeks. Some 29 patients had pretreatment blood TCR-seq, some 24 had at least one posttreatment blood collection, and some 24 had tumor TCR-seq. Blood samples gave median yields of around 150,000 T cells and 65,000 to 85,000 unique TCRs, along with a median clonality of 0.080. Durable clinical benefit meant progression-free survival longer than 6 months, and TCR features were also tested against progression-free and overall survival. Blood samples were analyzed at two time points: 3 weeks after treatment start (second dose) and 6 weeks after treatment start. In the same patients who had TCR sequencing, pretreatment tumors also underwent whole exome sequencing and RNA sequencing. Ten or so patients reached durable clinical benefit, while some 20 patients did not. About 90% of the 29 patients were identified as males with urothelial cancer of bladder origin, and a prior smoking history was reported by 18 of 29 patients. TCR sequencing covered pretreatment tumor samples and matched, serially collected peripheral blood taken before and after atezolizumab treatment. The study, an exploratory multi-omic analysis, examined somatic, immune and clinical correlates of response to PD-L1 blockade with atezolizumab in urothelial cancer. Patients had an ECOG performance status of 0 or 1 and had received between 0 and 3 prior chemotherapy regimens.

Synthetic TCR analog templates were spiked into each PCR so that absolute template abundance could be estimated from read counts. TCRbeta CDR3 regions were amplified from genomic DNA with bias-controlled V and J gene primers using the immunoSEQ assay. Sequencing of rearranged TCRbeta segments was performed at approximately 20X coverage. For the original study's pipeline: Sequencing errors were corrected by clustering and CDR3s were annotated against IMGT to assign V, D and J genes. Downstream analyses used only productive TCRbeta rearrangements, leaving out any out-of-frame or stop-codon sequences. Clonality was calculated as one minus the Shannon entropy normalized by the log of the number of unique productive sequences. Clones differing between time points or between blood and tumor were identified using Fisher's exact test with Benjamini-Hochberg correction, with an adjusted p below 0.01 applied as the threshold. The immuneACCESS repertoire file appears here via TCRdb, limited to in-frame rearrangements. These files lack a portion of the clones; in checked studies, under half of the deficit traces to unresolved V genes, and the cause of the others is not known. The V and J calls and clone size were taken over from that table, and D and trimming were inferred from the DNA. The sample profile shows around 82,000 clones; around 84% of them were found once. The ten largest clones represent more than 2% of the sample.

The paper's findings and limits, for the study overall: Greater expansion of tumor-associated TCR clones in peripheral blood 3 weeks after the start of treatment was observed in patients with durable benefit (n of about 24, p = 0.022). Improved progression-free and overall survival was associated with having pretreatment peripheral blood TCR clonality below the median. Because the sample size was small (n ≈ 30) and many of the analyses were exploratory, the results are meant to be hypothesis-generating.

The V end loses 7 bases and the J end loses 9 bases, and a stretch of 25 bases separates them. Spanning cysteine to phenylalanine, the CDR3 consists of 15 amino acids. The DNA shown is the 45-base CDR3, in frame from base 1. As encoded in the germline V gene, CDR1 is SQVTM while CDR2 is ANQGSEA. The intended sense of this specimen's time point label: pretreatment peripheral blood. The cohort comprised fewer than 35 patients with locally advanced or metastatic urothelial carcinoma treated at Memorial Sloan Kettering on a trial protocol. Peripheral blood mononuclear cells were collected pretreatment and during treatment, with between 1 and 8 total time points obtained per patient. The Qiagen DNeasy Blood extraction kit was used to purify genomic DNA from total PBMCs and tumor samples. PBMCs were collected pretreatment and during treatment, and were isolated and stored as previously described.

The sequence was collected from a man between 60 and 70 years old with urothelial cancer. This sequence uses TRBV29-1 and TRBJ2-1; TRBD1 is possibly the D segment (6 matching bases). Material: PBMCs, obtained around atezolizumab (anti-PD-L1) treatment. The CDR3 loop reads CSAPRGTTSVGEQFF. The nucleotide sequence reads as follows: TGCAGCGCCCCAAGGGGGACAACCTCCGTCGGTGAGCAGTTCTTC.